This TCR beta chain was observed in a study of CD4 and CD8 cells across lung adenocarcinoma regions. Donors had localized lung adenocarcinoma, a non-small cell lung cancer. This clonotype has just a few counts. Each CDR3 protein gets one entry after TCRdb re-called the PCR reads with MiXCR. The sample lists about 14,000 distinct CDR3 sequences, 35% to 55% occurring once. The sample consisted of CD4+ T cells from the center of a lung tumor. This receptor was identified in a male donor with lung adenocarcinoma. The CD4 and CD8 labels of this study may be unreliable.

DNA for the CDR3: TGTGCCAGCAGCCAGACTAGCGGGAGATTCTACGAGCAGTACTTC. This encodes CASSQTSGRFYEQYF. The genes are TRBV3-1 and TRBJ2-5; TRBD2 aligns across 12 bases. The DNA end is more similar to TRBJ2-7, so the J call may be wrong. Germline CDR1 and CDR2: LGHDT and YNNKEL (reference sequence). This CDR3 is 15 amino acids long.